The rows below give T cell receptor beta chains drawn from one sample of a study of patients and donors after allogeneic stem cell transplantation. TCRdb processed the RT-PCR reads anew with MiXCR; each CDR3 protein has one entry. The profile shows approximately 210,000 distinct CDR3 sequences, 40% to 45% of them singletons. Source material: blood, either unsorted or a sorted T cell fraction (not recorded which). Receptors originate from a human donor who was either an allogeneic HSCT recipient or a stem cell or donor lymphocyte infusion donor (not recorded which). It is not recorded whose cells these are; they may come from a transplant donor. Both conserved end residues are part of each CDR3. A D gene is named only where the DNA matches it firmly. Clone sizes are given selectively: once, few, many, or a class where the clone is expanded.

cdr3_nt	cdr3_aa	d_call	j_call	clone_size	v_call
TGTGCCACACAGCCACAGGGTTACTCTGAAGCTTTCTTT	CATQPQGYSEAFF	.	TRBJ1-1	.	TRBV15
TGTGCCAGCAGCCCCTTTTTCGGTGGGACCCAGCATTTT	CASSPFFGGTQHF	.	TRBJ1-5	few	TRBV12-3/TRBV12-4
TGTGCCAGCTGCCGGCGGGGCACTGAAGCTTTCTTT	CASCRRGTEAFF	.	TRBJ1-1	.	TRBV12-3/TRBV12-4
TGTGCCAGCAGCTTAGAGGTAACCGGACCTTTCAACGAGCAGTACTTC	CASSLEVTGPFNEQYF	.	TRBJ2-7	.	TRBV7-9
TGTGCCAGCAGTTTACAGGGGACGGGGACTGAAGCTTTCTTT	CASSLQGTGTEAFF	TRBD1	TRBJ1-1	.	TRBV7-2
TGTGCCAGCGCGAGGACTAGCGGGTTCTCCTACGAGCAGTACTTC	CASARTSGFSYEQYF	TRBD2	TRBJ2-7	.	TRBV9
TGTGCCAGCAGTGGTACAGGGGCACTGAACACTGAAGCTTTCTTT	CASSGTGALNTEAFF	TRBD1	TRBJ1-1	.	TRBV6-5
TGTGCCAGCAGGGTAGCGGGAGCGACAGATACGCAGTATTTT	CASRVAGATDTQYF	TRBD2	TRBJ2-3	few	TRBV6-2/TRBV6-3
TGCAGTGCTAGAGCCGGGCAGAACTATGGCTACACCTTC	CSARAGQNYGYTF	.	TRBJ1-2	.	TRBV20-1
TGTGCCAGCAGTCTCAAGGGACAGCAGAGCAATCAGCCCCAGCATTTT	CASSLKGQQSNQPQHF	TRBD1	TRBJ1-5	few	TRBV12-3/TRBV12-4
TGCGCCAGCAGCGCCGCTCCAGGGGGTTCCTACGAGCAGTACTTC	CASSAAPGGSYEQYF	TRBD1	TRBJ2-7	.	TRBV5-1
TGTGCCAGCAGTGTCCACAACTCCGGGAGTGGCGCTTTCTTT	CASSVHNSGSGAFF	.	TRBJ1-1	.	TRBV2
TGTGCCAGCGGGAGACTAGCTATGGATGAGCAGTTCTTC	CASGRLAMDEQFF	TRBD2	TRBJ2-1	.	TRBV6-2/TRBV6-3
TGCAGCGTTGAAGATAGATCCCACAGGTCGGAGACCGGGGAGCTGTTTTTT	CSVEDRSHRSETGELFF	.	TRBJ2-2	.	TRBV29-1
TGTGCCAGCAGTTTCCAGAACTACGAGCAGTACTTC	CASSFQNYEQYF	.	TRBJ2-7	few	TRBV28
TGTGCCAGCAGCCTGGGATCCCAGAACACTGAAGCTTTCTTT	CASSLGSQNTEAFF	.	TRBJ1-1	few	TRBV5-6
TGTGCCAGCAGCGTACGGGGGAGGGGTGATACGCAGTATTTT	CASSVRGRGDTQYF	TRBD2	TRBJ2-3	few	TRBV9
TGTGCCAGCAGCCAAGACCCTGGGACTAGCGATGTTAGGTCGTATGGCAATGAGCAGTTCTTC	CASSQDPGTSDVRSYGNEQFF	TRBD2	TRBJ2-1	.	TRBV4-2
TGTGCCAGCAGCCGCGACAATGAGCAGTTCTTC	CASSRDNEQFF	.	TRBJ2-1	.	TRBV3-1
TGTGCCAGCAGCTCCACCGGGACAGAAAGCCAAGAGACCCAGTACTTC	CASSSTGTESQETQYF	TRBD1	TRBJ2-5	few	TRBV5-6
TGTGCCAGCAGTCCCGGGGCGCAGGGAAACACCATATATTTT	CASSPGAQGNTIYF	.	TRBJ1-3	many	TRBV12-3/TRBV12-4
TGTGCCAGCAGTCGACAGGGGGAGGGAAACACCATATATTTT	CASSRQGEGNTIYF	TRBD1	TRBJ1-3	few	TRBV12-3/TRBV12-4
TGTGCCAGCAGTGACGGACTGTGGCCCCAGCATTTT	CASSDGLWPQHF	.	TRBJ1-5	.	TRBV2
TGTGCCAGCAGTTACTCGCGCGGATACACTGAAGCTTTCTTT	CASSYSRGYTEAFF	.	TRBJ1-1	few	TRBV6-2/TRBV6-3
TGTGCCATTCAAACTGGGGGGGCAAACACTGAAGCTTTCTTT	CAIQTGGANTEAFF	.	TRBJ1-1	few	TRBV19
TGCGCCAGCAGCAAACATCTGGGGCAGGGAAGTGGCTACACCTTC	CASSKHLGQGSGYTF	.	TRBJ1-2	.	TRBV5-1
TGTGCCAGCACCCCGGGGACAGGGGAGTGGTCTAATGAAAAACTGTTTTTT	CASTPGTGEWSNEKLFF	TRBD1	TRBJ1-4	.	TRBV12-3/TRBV12-4
TGTGCCAGCAGCCAAGGGGATCTAGCGGTCACAGATACGCAGTATTTT	CASSQGDLAVTDTQYF	TRBD2	TRBJ2-3	once	TRBV14
TGCGCCAGCAGCTTGGATGACGGTTCCTACGAGCAGTACTTC	CASSLDDGSYEQYF	.	TRBJ2-7	.	TRBV5-1
TGTGCCATCAGTTCCGGGACAGGGAGAGAGCCCCAGCATTTT	CAISSGTGREPQHF	TRBD1	TRBJ1-5	few	TRBV10-3
TGCGCCAGCAGCCAAGTATCGTATGAGGGGAGCAATCAGCCCCAGCATTTT	CASSQVSYEGSNQPQHF	.	TRBJ1-5	.	TRBV4-1
TGTGCCAGCAACCCCCGGAGGGGGGTGGACTATGGCTACACCTTC	CASNPRRGVDYGYTF	.	TRBJ1-2	many	TRBV6-1
TGTGCCAGCAGCTTAGTAGGATGGCTAGCGGGAGCCACGAACACCGGGGAGCTGTTTTTT	CASSLVGWLAGATNTGELFF	TRBD2	TRBJ2-2	.	TRBV13
TGTGCCAGCAGGCCGACAGCAGCTAACTATGGCTACACCTTC	CASRPTAANYGYTF	.	TRBJ1-2	.	TRBV6-5
TGTGCCAGCAGTTCCTCCACGGGAGTTGGCGAGCAGTACTTC	CASSSSTGVGEQYF	.	TRBJ2-7	few	TRBV12-3/TRBV12-4